Listed below are T cell receptor beta chains from one sample, sequenced in a study of blood T cell repertoires in COVID-19. Using immunoSEQ multiplex PCR, the repertoire was profiled, and TCRdb retains in-frame clones only, with some absent. The sample lists a few hundred thousand clones; more than 70% were seen once. The source material was PBMCs or T cells enriched from blood (not recorded which). The receptors derive from a woman in her 40s with acute COVID-19. CDR3s include the opening cysteine and the closing phenylalanine or tryptophan. The D gene is left open where the match is weak. Part of the rows lack a size; the others show once, few, many or a class for expanded clones.

TRBV27	TRBD1	NA	TRBJ2-2	CASRSIGTGGNTGELFF	TGTGCCAGCCGGTCGATCGGGACAGGGGGGAACACCGGGGAGCTGTTTTTT
TRBV5-4	NA	NA	TRBJ1-1	CASSQKVGGAFF	TGTGCCAGCAGCCAAAAAGTAGGGGGAGCTTTCTTT
TRBV28	TRBD1	NA	TRBJ1-2	CASLDRASGYGYTF	TGTGCCAGCCTCGACAGGGCCTCGGGCTATGGCTACACCTTC
TRBV7-2	NA	few	TRBJ2-7	CASSLAGQITYEQYF	TGTGCCAGCAGCTTAGCTGGACAGATTACCTACGAGCAGTACTTC
TRBV5-1	NA	once	TRBJ2-1	CASSLGQGSYNEQFF	TGCGCCAGCAGCTTGGGCCAGGGCTCCTACAATGAGCAGTTCTTC
TRBV4-3	NA	NA	TRBJ2-2	CASSQSGLANTGELFF	TGCGCCAGCAGCCAGTCAGGCCTCGCGAACACCGGGGAGCTGTTTTTT
TRBV30	TRBD1	NA	TRBJ1-2	CAWSLGTGGSYGYTF	TGTGCCTGGAGTCTCGGGACAGGGGGCAGCTATGGCTACACCTTC
TRBV28	NA	few	TRBJ1-3	CASSLQGTGNTIYF	TGTGCCAGCAGTTTACAGGGAACTGGAAACACCATATATTTT
TRBV10-1	NA	NA	TRBJ1-5	CASSGGQPQHF	TGCGCCAGCAGTGGAGGGCAGCCCCAGCATTTT
TRBV25-1	TRBD1	NA	TRBJ1-2	CASQTGTVYGYTF	TGTGCCAGCCAAACAGGGACAGTGTATGGCTACACCTTC
TRBV19	TRBD1	few	TRBJ1-5	CASSTPRQGYNQPQHF	TGTGCCAGTAGTACCCCAAGACAGGGATACAATCAGCCCCAGCATTTT
TRBV4-2	NA	few	TRBJ1-2	CASSQDRGTPNYGYTF	TGTGCCAGCAGCCAAGATCGAGGGACTCCTAACTATGGCTACACCTTC
TRBV5-1	TRBD2	NA	TRBJ2-1	CASSLLAGGPGNEQFF	TGCGCCAGCAGCTTGCTCGCGGGAGGGCCGGGGAATGAGCAGTTCTTC
TRBV7-3	NA	NA	TRBJ1-5	CASSFGGDRPQHF	TGTGCCAGCAGCTTCGGGGGGGACCGGCCCCAGCATTTT
TRBV6-4	NA	many	TRBJ2-2	CASSGSDTGELFF	TGTGCCAGCAGTGGGAGTGACACCGGGGAGCTGTTTTTT
TRBV7-8	NA	NA	TRBJ1-5	CASSLDSPNQPQHF	TGTGCCAGCAGCCTCGACAGTCCCAATCAGCCCCAGCATTTT
TRBV28	TRBD2	NA	TRBJ2-1	CASAPLAASYNEQFF	TGTGCCAGCGCCCCACTAGCGGCCTCCTACAATGAGCAGTTCTTC
TRBV15	TRBD2	NA	TRBJ2-5	CATSRVSSNGGVQETQYF	TGTGCCACCAGCAGAGTCTCTTCGAACGGGGGGGTCCAAGAGACCCAGTACTTC
TRBV20-1	NA	NA	TRBJ1-5	CSASAIQGDGQPQHF	TGCAGTGCTAGTGCAATACAGGGAGACGGTCAGCCCCAGCATTTT
TRBV3-1/TRBV3-2	NA	NA	TRBJ1-2	CASSQAGVGYTF	TGTGCCAGCAGTCAAGCGGGAGTTGGCTACACCTTC
TRBV28	TRBD1	NA	TRBJ2-5	CASRTATGVETQYF	TGTGCCAGCCGGACGGCGACAGGGGTAGAGACCCAGTACTTC
TRBV2	NA	NA	TRBJ1-5	CASSERTVRNQPQHF	TGTGCCAGCAGTGAAAGGACAGTTCGAAATCAGCCCCAGCATTTT
TRBV19	NA	NA	TRBJ1-2	CASSPSGRNYGYTF	TGTGCCAGTAGCCCCAGTGGCAGGAACTATGGCTACACCTTC